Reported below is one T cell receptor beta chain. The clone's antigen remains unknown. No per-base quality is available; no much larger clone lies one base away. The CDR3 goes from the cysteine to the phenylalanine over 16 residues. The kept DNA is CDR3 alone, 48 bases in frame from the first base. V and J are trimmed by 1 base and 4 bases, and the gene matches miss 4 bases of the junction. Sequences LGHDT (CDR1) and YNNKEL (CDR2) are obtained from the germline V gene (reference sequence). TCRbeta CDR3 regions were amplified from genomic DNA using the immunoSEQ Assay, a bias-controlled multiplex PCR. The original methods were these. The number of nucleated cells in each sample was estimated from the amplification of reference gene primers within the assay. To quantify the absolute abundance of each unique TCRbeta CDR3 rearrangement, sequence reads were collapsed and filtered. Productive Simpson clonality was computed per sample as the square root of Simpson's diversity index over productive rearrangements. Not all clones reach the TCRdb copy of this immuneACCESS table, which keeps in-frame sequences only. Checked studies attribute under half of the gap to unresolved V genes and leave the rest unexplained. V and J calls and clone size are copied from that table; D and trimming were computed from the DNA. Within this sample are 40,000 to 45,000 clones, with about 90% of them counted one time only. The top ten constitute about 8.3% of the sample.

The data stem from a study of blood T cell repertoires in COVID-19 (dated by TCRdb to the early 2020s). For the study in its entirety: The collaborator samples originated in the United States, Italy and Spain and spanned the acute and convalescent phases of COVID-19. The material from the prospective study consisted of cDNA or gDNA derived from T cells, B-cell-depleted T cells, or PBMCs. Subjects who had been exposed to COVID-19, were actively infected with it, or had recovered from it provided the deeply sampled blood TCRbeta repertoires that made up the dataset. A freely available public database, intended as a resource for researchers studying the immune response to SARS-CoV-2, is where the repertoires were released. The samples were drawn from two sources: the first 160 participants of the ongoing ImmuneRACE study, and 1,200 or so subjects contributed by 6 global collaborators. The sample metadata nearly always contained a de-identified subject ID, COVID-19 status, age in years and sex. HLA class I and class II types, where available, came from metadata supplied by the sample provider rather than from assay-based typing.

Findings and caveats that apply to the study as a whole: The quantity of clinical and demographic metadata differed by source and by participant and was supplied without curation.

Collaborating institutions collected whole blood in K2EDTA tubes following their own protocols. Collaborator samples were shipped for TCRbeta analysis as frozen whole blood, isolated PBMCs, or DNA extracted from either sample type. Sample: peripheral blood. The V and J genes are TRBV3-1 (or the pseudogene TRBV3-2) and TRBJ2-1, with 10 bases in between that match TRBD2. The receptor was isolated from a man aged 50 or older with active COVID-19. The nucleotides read TGTGCCAGCAGCCAAGGGACTAGCGGACTATACAATGAGCAGTTCTTC. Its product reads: CASSQGTSGLYNEQFF.